A selection of T cell receptor beta chains follows, all from one sample in a study of blood T cell repertoires in COVID-19. Only in-frame clones appear in the TCRdb table, and some are missing; sequencing was by immunoSEQ multiplex PCR. The repertoire holds approximately 97,000 clones, with 80% to 90% as singletons. What was sequenced was peripheral blood. All receptors derive from a man aged 50-59 years with COVID-19, enrolled during active disease. Each CDR3 is given with its conserved first and last residue. The D gene is left open where the match is weak. Clone sizes are given selectively: once, few, many, or a class where the clone is expanded.

d_gene	v_gene	j_gene	abundance	CDR3aa	CDR3nt
TRBD2	TRBV7-8	TRBJ2-1	.	CASSSKTSGGQIPYNEQFF	TGTGCCAGCAGCTCCAAGACTAGCGGGGGGCAGATTCCCTACAATGAGCAGTTCTTC
TRBD1	TRBV14	TRBJ2-2	.	CASSLQGTGELFF	TGTGCCAGCAGCCTACAGGGGACCGGGGAGCTGTTTTTT
.	TRBV6-5	TRBJ1-2	.	CASMVGHYGYTF	TGTGCCAGCATGGTGGGGCACTATGGCTACACCTTC
TRBD1	TRBV5-1	TRBJ2-3	.	CASSRSTGGVTDTQYF	TGCGCCAGCAGTAGAAGTACAGGGGGAGTAACAGATACGCAGTATTTT
.	TRBV7-3	TRBJ1-6	.	CAKKTGSSSYNSPLHF	TGTGCCAAAAAAACAGGGTCGAGCTCCTATAATTCACCCCTCCACTTT
TRBD1	TRBV11-1	TRBJ1-3	once	CASSSSTGTAIYF	TGTGCCAGCAGCTCCTCCACCGGGACAGCCATATATTTT
.	TRBV6-5	TRBJ1-4	.	CASTPGSINEKLFF	TGTGCCAGCACCCCAGGGTCGATAAATGAAAAACTGTTTTTT
.	TRBV5-6	TRBJ1-2	.	CASSLVARGDYGYTF	TGTGCCAGCAGCTTGGTCGCCAGGGGAGACTATGGCTACACCTTC
.	TRBV4-2	TRBJ1-1	.	CASSQENRITEAFF	TGTGCCAGCAGCCAAGAGAACAGGATCACTGAAGCTTTCTTT
.	TRBV19	TRBJ1-2	.	CASSSQRRTSNYGYTF	TGTGCCAGTAGTTCTCAAAGGCGGACATCTAACTATGGCTACACCTTC
.	TRBV19	TRBJ1-4	.	CASSIQDSVAEKLFF	TGTGCCAGTAGTATCCAGGATTCGGTGGCTGAAAAACTGTTTTTT
.	TRBV5-1	TRBJ1-2	.	CASSAVPDYGYTF	TGCGCCAGCAGCGCAGTACCCGACTATGGCTACACCTTC
.	TRBV3-1/TRBV3-2	TRBJ2-7	.	CASSQRRYEQYF	TGTGCCAGCAGTCAGCGCCGCTACGAGCAGTACTTC
.	TRBV6-1	TRBJ2-7	.	CASSEQQSYEQYF	TGTGCCAGCAGTGAACAACAGTCCTACGAGCAGTACTTC
.	TRBV6-2/TRBV6-3	TRBJ1-5	.	CASSYSGGNQPQHF	TGTGCCAGCAGTTACTCGGGGGGGAATCAGCCCCAGCATTTT
.	TRBV7-2	TRBJ1-3	.	CASSLQSRVSGNTIYF	TGTGCCAGCAGCTTACAGTCCAGGGTCTCTGGAAACACCATATATTTT
TRBD1	TRBV28	TRBJ1-1	.	CASSLSGGGNTEAFF	TGTGCCAGCAGTTTATCAGGGGGCGGGAACACTGAAGCTTTCTTT
TRBD1	TRBV9	TRBJ1-2	few	CASSVGDRGSETF	TGTGCCAGCAGCGTAGGAGACAGGGGGTCGGAGACCTTC
.	TRBV5-1	TRBJ2-5	.	CASSLSLQETQYF	TGCGCCAGCAGCTTGTCACTACAAGAGACCCAGTACTTC
TRBD1	TRBV7-9	TRBJ2-7	.	CASSLAGRGPSYEQYF	TGTGCCAGCAGCTTAGCCGGCAGGGGGCCTTCCTACGAGCAGTACTTC
.	TRBV3-1/TRBV3-2	TRBJ1-5	.	CASSGGSGQPQHF	TGTGCCAGCTCCGGGGGTTCTGGTCAGCCCCAGCATTTT
TRBD2	TRBV9	TRBJ2-1	.	CASSVGAGQYNEQFF	TGTGCCAGCAGCGTAGGAGCGGGGCAGTACAATGAGCAGTTCTTC
.	TRBV7-8	TRBJ2-1	few	CASSGVGAGGEQFF	TGTGCCAGCTCAGGGGTCGGTGCCGGGGGGGAGCAGTTCTTC
TRBD1	TRBV30	TRBJ2-1	.	CAWSGQGTEQFF	TGTGCCTGGAGCGGACAGGGAACTGAGCAGTTCTTC